The 28 T cell receptor beta chains listed next were all sequenced from one sample in a study of preoperative IRX-2 immunotherapy in early breast cancer (dated 2019 in TCRdb). The sample's treatment or condition label is to be understood as: preoperative locoregional IRX-2 cytokine immunotherapy. The library was generated by the immunoSEQ multiplex PCR assay. TCRdb carries this immuneACCESS record with in-frame sequences only. Its versions omit some clonotypes, under half of them owing to an unresolved V gene in the studies checked, with the rest unexplained. The sample table shows more than 20,000 clones, and roughly 80% are seen once. Of the sample, less than 7% falls within the top ten clones. The material was lymph node tissue, obtained after IRX-2 immunotherapy. All receptors derive from a human donor with breast cancer.

By its share, this clone is medium-sized. This rearrangement joins TRBV6-8 to TRBJ1-3; D is ambiguous. V was cut by 5 bases and J by 3 bases, with 17 bases left in between. CDR3 length equals 16 residues. Germline V gene lookup returns CDR1 MNHGY and CDR2 SAAAGT. CDR3 nucleotide sequence: TGTGCCAGCAGTCCGCACCTTGCTACGATTGGAAACACCATATATTTT. It yields the protein CASSPHLATIGNTIYF.

J is TRBJ2-7 and V is TRBV6-8, with 13 bases lining up with TRBD2. CDR1 is MNHGY, CDR2 SAAAGT, per germline. The CDR3 spans 14 residues. V lost 7 bases and J lost 4; bases outside the gene matches: 4. The CDR3 region is CASTTSGRVYEQYF. DNA of the CDR3: TGTGCCAGCACTACTAGCGGGAGGGTTTACGAGCAGTACTTC.

V is TRBV9 and J is TRBJ2-2; TRBD2 might be the D (6 bases). V was clipped by 4 bases and J by 9 bases, with 22 bases between them. The CDR3 has 16 amino acids. The germline V gene has CDR1 SGDLS and CDR2 YYNGEE. The chain's CDR3 is CASSPRGLRGGWELFF. CDR3 in DNA: TGTGCCAGCAGCCCTCGTGGTTTGAGGGGAGGATGGGAGCTGTTTTTT. Using reference TRBV9 and TRBJ2-2 for the parts outside the CDR3, the full variable domain is DSGVTQTPKHLITATGQRVTLRCSPRSGDLSVYWYQQSLDQGLQFLIQYYNGEERAKGNILERFSAQQFPDLHSELNLSSLELGDSALYFCASSPRGLRGGWELFFGEGSRLTVL.

The V call is TRBV28, the J call TRBJ2-2; 14 nucleotides line up with TRBD2. Germline V lookup: CDR1 MDHEN, CDR2 SYDVKM. V shed 1 base, J shed 2 bases, and the junction held 3 bases outside the gene matches. The CDR3 is 18 residues long. CDR3 DNA sequence: TGTGCCAGCAGTTTATCTGGACTAGCGGGAGGTAACACCGGGGAGCTGTTTTTT. Its protein product is CASSLSGLAGGNTGELFF.

This clone has only a few counts. J is TRBJ2-1 and V is TRBV18, with TRBD1 matching 8 bases. CDR3 length: 15 amino acids. V shed 3 bases, J shed 7 bases, and the junction held 8 bases outside the gene matches. Germline V lookup: CDR1 KGHSH, CDR2 LQKENI. The CDR3, as DNA: TGTGCCAGCTCACCCACTGGACAGGGTGGAAATGAGCAGTTCTTC. Translation: CASSPTGQGGNEQFF. Together with reference TRBV18 and TRBJ2-1, the CDR3 gives the full variable domain: NAGVMQNPRHLVRRRGQEARLRCSPMKGHSHVYWYRQLPEEGLKFMVYLQKENIIDESGMPKERFSAEFPKEGPSILRIQQVVRGDSAAYFCASSPTGQGGNEQFFGPGTRLTVL.

This clone was seen a single time. The chain employs TRBV5-1 and TRBJ2-7; 8 bases map to TRBD2. The ends lost 0 bases at V and 4 bases at J; junction bases unmatched: 12. Germline loops: CDR1 SGHRS, CDR2 YFSETQ. This CDR3 is built from 17 residues. This CDR3 is CASSLALWAGGSYEQYF. CDR3 nucleotide sequence: TGCGCCAGCAGCTTGGCCCTTTGGGCGGGAGGTTCTTACGAGCAGTACTTC.

The CDR3 DNA follows: TGTGCCAGCAGCCGATCCGGGACACGCGCCTACGAGCAGTACTTC. Translated: CASSRSGTRAYEQYF. This chain links TRBV11-1 with TRBJ2-7, with TRBD1 as a possible D gene (6 bases). The CDR3 runs 15 residues. The germline CDR1 and CDR2 sequences are SGHAT and FQDESV (reference sequence). V lost 5 bases to trimming and J lost 2 bases, with 16 bases between them. The full variable domain, rest sourced from reference TRBV11-1 and TRBJ2-7, is EAEVAQSPRYKITEKSQAVAFWCDPISGHATLYWYRQILGQGPELLVQFQDESVVDDSQLPKDRFSAERLKGVDSTLKIQPAELGDSAMYLCASSRSGTRAYEQYFGPGTRLTVT.

The gene calls are TRBV29-1 and TRBJ1-2; D call uncertain. The V gene's germline CDR1 is SQVTM and CDR2 ANQGSEA. CDR3 length equals 12 residues. Between the trimmed V and J ends, which lost 3 bases and 4 bases, there was a span of 9 bases. In DNA, the CDR3 is TGCAGCGTTGATTTGCCCCTCTATGGCTACACCTTC. This codes for CSVDLPLYGYTF.

This chain uses TRBV18 with TRBJ2-2; 10 bases match TRBD2. With 6 bases clipped from V and 3 bases from J, the junction kept 4 bases outside the gene matches. This CDR3 contains 15 residues. CDR1 is KGHSH, CDR2 LQKENI, per germline. The CDR3 spells CASSRTSGYTGELFF. The CDR3 DNA is TGTGCCAGCTCCAGGACTAGCGGATACACCGGGGAGCTGTTTTTT.

This rearrangement joins TRBV30 to TRBJ1-2; 8 bases are a match to TRBD1. Germline lookup yields CDR1 GTSNPN and CDR2 SVGIG (reference sequence). V dropped 4 bases and J dropped 4; count of bases not matched to a gene: 8. This CDR3 region has 14 residues. As DNA, the CDR3 is TGTGCCTGGACCAGGGGGCAGGGCCGCTATGGCTACACCTTC. Its translation is CAWTRGQGRYGYTF.

CDR3 residues: CASRRQGSNEKLFF. In DNA, the CDR3 is TGTGCCAGCAGGAGACAGGGGTCTAATGAAAAACTGTTTTTT. V is TRBV6-8 and J is TRBJ1-4; TRBD1 matches at 8 bases. There are 14 residues in the CDR3. Per the germline V gene, CDR1 is MNHGY and CDR2 is SAAAGT. V shed 6 bases, J shed 3 bases, and the junction held 3 bases outside the gene matches.

J is TRBJ2-3 and V is TRBV15; perhaps TRBD1 as D (6 bases). The V end lost 0 bases, the J end lost 8 bases, and 18 bases lay between the germline ends. This CDR3 spans 16 amino acids. Germline V gene lookup returns CDR1 LNHNV and CDR2 YYDKDF (reference sequence). The CDR3 nucleotides are TGTGCCACCAGCAGAGAGGGCGGACAGATCTTTGGTACGCAGTATTTT. Translation gives CATSREGGQIFGTQYF.

The genes are TRBV11-3 and TRBJ2-1; 10 nucleotides align to TRBD1. The CDR3 loop spans 15 amino acids. The V gene end was trimmed by 3 bases and the J gene end by 8 bases; junction bases not matched to a gene: 7. The germline V gene encodes CDR1 SGHNT and CDR2 YENEEA. The CDR3 region is CASSLEGQGPHEQFF. The CDR3 DNA sequence: TGTGCCAGCAGCTTGGAGGGACAGGGGCCCCATGAGCAGTTCTTC.

V is TRBV29-1 and J is TRBJ1-2; D not certain. The V gene lost 2 bases and the J gene lost 5 bases, with 12 bases spanning the gap. The CDR3 is made up of 13 amino acids. Germline V gives CDR1 SQVTM, CDR2 ANQGSEA. In DNA, the CDR3 is TGCAGCGTTGAAAGTGGCCGATCATATGGCTACACCTTC. It is translated as CSVESGRSYGYTF. The full variable domain, with the rest looked up from reference TRBV29-1 and TRBJ1-2, is SAVISQKPSRDICQRGTSLTIQCQVDSQVTMMFWYRQQPGQSLTLIATANQGSEATYESGFVIDKFPISRPNLTFSTLTVSNMSPEDSSIYLCSVESGRSYGYTFGSGTRLTVV.

This chain joins TRBV11-3 and TRBJ2-7; D may be TRBD1 (6 bases). Trimming cost V 5 bases and J 6 bases, with 17 bases left between them. The CDR3 is made up of 14 amino acids. Germline CDR1 is SGHNT and CDR2 is YENEEA. CDR3 protein: CASSTRQAPGEQYF. The CDR3 DNA sequence: TGTGCCAGCAGCACCCGACAGGCACCTGGCGAGCAGTACTTC.

This chain links TRBV30 with TRBJ1-1; D may be TRBD1 (5 bases). Trimming cost V 3 bases and J 5 bases, with 13 bases left between them. Germline V lookup: CDR1 GTSNPN, CDR2 SVGIG (reference sequence). This CDR3 contains 13 residues. The CDR3, as DNA: TGTGCCTGGAGGCGACAGATGGGGACTGAAGCTTTCTTT. Translation gives CAWRRQMGTEAFF.

CDR3 nucleotide sequence: TGTGCCAGCAGTTACTCGGGGGGGTTTACCTACGAGCAGTACTTC. Its protein is CASSYSGGFTYEQYF. V and J are TRBV6-8 and TRBJ2-7; 7 bases are shared with TRBD2. The CDR3 covers 15 residues. J gave up 2 bases and V 0 bases, and 4 bases lay outside the gene matches. CDR1 and CDR2 (germline): MNHGY, SAAAGT.

This clone was observed a handful of times. This chain joins TRBV11-3 and TRBJ2-7; a possible D gene is TRBD1 (5 bases). V lost 5 bases, J lost 3 bases, and 14 bases lay in between. CDR1 and CDR2 from the germline V gene are SGHNT and YENEEA. The CDR3 runs to 14 residues. The CDR3 coding sequence is TGTGCCAGCAGCCTCTCCGTGGGGCGCTACGAGCAGTACTTC. Protein product: CASSLSVGRYEQYF.

J is TRBJ2-7 and V is TRBV25-1, with a tentative D call TRBD2 (6 bases). Germline V gene sequence: CDR1 MGHDK, CDR2 SYGVNS. The V end was cut by 5 bases, the J end by 4 bases, with 12 bases between. This CDR3 is built from 13 residues. CDR3 region: CASSRDSIYEQYF. CDR3 in DNA: TGTGCCAGCAGTCGGGACTCTATTTACGAGCAGTACTTC.

This chain joins TRBV19 and TRBJ2-3; no definite D call. This CDR3 spans 12 amino acids. Trimming took 10 bases from V and 3 from J, leaving 11 bases between them. Germline lookup yields CDR1 LNHDA and CDR2 SQIVND (reference sequence). The CDR3 sequence: CATEDRTDTQYF. The CDR3 bases are TGTGCCACCGAGGACCGAACAGATACGCAGTATTTT.

The rearrangement uses TRBV6-8 and TRBJ2-1; 8 nucleotides agree with TRBD2. Germline V lookup: CDR1 MNHGY, CDR2 SAAAGT. The CDR3 length is 16 residues. Germline trimming cut 0 bases from V and 4 bases from J; bases unmatched to any gene: 5. CDR3 sequence: CASSYSAGGPYNEQFF. As DNA, the CDR3 is TGTGCCAGCAGTTACTCTGCGGGAGGCCCATACAATGAGCAGTTCTTC.

For this clone: One junction end does not reproduce the germline sequence, and a read error may be involved. The chain employs TRBV6-8 and TRBJ1-2; 7 nucleotides agree with TRBD1. Germline CDR1 reads MNHGY; CDR2 reads SAAAGT. The CDR3 loop spans 16 amino acids. CDR3 protein: CAISPSGTAANYSYTF. The CDR3 bases are TGTGCCATCAGTCCATCCGGGACAGCTGCTAACTATAGCTACACCTTC.

The chain links TRBV6-8 to TRBJ2-1; no clear D. Trimming removed 4 bases from V and 2 bases from J, with 3 bases in between. This CDR3 has 12 amino acids. Germline CDR1 and CDR2: MNHGY and SAAAGT. The CDR3 DNA reads as TGTGCCAGCAGTTTCCCCTACAATGAGCAGTTCTTC. This encodes CASSFPYNEQFF.

The chain couples TRBV9 to TRBJ2-1; TRBD2 matches at 13 bases. Germline loops: CDR1 SGDLS, CDR2 YYNGEE. The CDR3 is made up of 16 amino acids. After removal of 5 bases from V and 4 bases from J, the junction contained 6 bases not matched to a gene. CDR3 DNA sequence: TGTGCCAGCAGTGTTACTAGCGGGAGGGAATACAATGAGCAGTTCTTC. Protein product: CASSVTSGREYNEQFF.

The genes are TRBV28 and TRBJ2-5; 8 bases agree with TRBD2. Germline assignment: CDR1 MDHEN and CDR2 SYDVKM. This CDR3 region has 14 residues. J was trimmed by 4 bases and V by 2 bases; bases with no gene match: 3. The CDR3 sequence is CASSLPGGRETQYF. The CDR3 coding sequence is TGTGCCAGCAGTTTACCGGGGGGGCGAGAGACCCAGTACTTC.

J is TRBJ1-3 and V is TRBV11-3; no definite D call. Germline V lookup: CDR1 SGHNT, CDR2 YENEEA. The V and J ends lost 2 bases and 0 bases respectively, with 11 bases between them. This CDR3 is built from 16 residues. The CDR3 coding sequence is TGTGCCAGCAGCTTAAGTTCGAGTAGCTCTGGAAACACCATATATTTT. Protein product: CASSLSSSSSGNTIYF.

The V call is TRBV18, the J call TRBJ1-4; D not resolved. The germline V and J ends were trimmed by 5 bases and 4 bases, with 8 bases remaining between them. The germline gives CDR1 KGHSH, CDR2 LQKENI. This CDR3 has 13 amino acids. The CDR3 region is CASSAGINEKLFF. The CDR3 nucleotides read TGTGCCAGCTCAGCGGGGATTAATGAAAAACTGTTTTTT. The variable domain in full, completed from reference TRBV18 and TRBJ1-4, reads NAGVMQNPRHLVRRRGQEARLRCSPMKGHSHVYWYRQLPEEGLKFMVYLQKENIIDESGMPKERFSAEFPKEGPSILRIQQVVRGDSAAYFCASSAGINEKLFFGSGTQLSVL.

This chain joins TRBV10-1 and TRBJ2-6; perhaps D is TRBD1 or TRBD2 (5 bases each). The CDR3 is 16 residues long. Germline V lookup: CDR1 WNHNN, CDR2 SYGVQD (reference sequence). Trimming removed 0 bases at V and 0 bases at J, with 6 bases between. The CDR3 DNA is TGCGCCAGCAGTGAGTCGAGGGGCTCTGGGGCCAACGTCCTGACTTTC. Residues: CASSESRGSGANVLTF.